This T cell receptor (beta chain) was observed in a study of vaccination effects on CD4 cells after COVID-19. Regarding this clone: Its antigen is unidentified.

Data came from immunoSEQ multiplex PCR; TCRdb stores just in-frame clones and leaves some out. The data hold over 50,000 clones, with less than 80% observed a single time. Trimming took 0 bases from V and 5 from J; bases not matched to a gene: 7. CDR1 is SGHRS, CDR2 YFSETQ, per germline. The CDR3 consists of 16 residues. Antigen-specific CD4+ T cells expanded by the ViraFEST assay with viral peptide pools were then sequenced. The culture ran for around 10 days before CD4+ T cells were isolated. It was two doses of either the BNT162b2 or mRNA-1273 vaccine that participants received. Absence of prior SARS-CoV-2 infection characterized the vaccine recipients, who showed negative nucleocapsid antibodies.

The material was CD4+ T cells from PBMCs cultured with HCoV-229E spike peptides, obtained after COVID-19 vaccination. This receptor was identified in a human donor who received a COVID-19 vaccine. The chain links TRBV5-1 to TRBJ2-3; 9 bases map to TRBD2. CDR3 in amino acids: CASSLDPGLAKDTQYF. DNA for the CDR3: TGCGCCAGCAGCTTGGACCCGGGACTAGCAAAAGATACGCAGTATTTT.